The 3 T cell receptor beta chains in this list originate from one sample, sequenced in a study of blood T cell repertoires in COVID-19. The method was immunoSEQ multiplex PCR; TCRdb's version includes in-frame clones alone and lacks a portion of them. The sample records 130,000 or so clones, about four fifths being singletons. Sequenced input: peripheral blood. These receptor sequences come from a woman older than 75 with acute or convalescent COVID-19.

This rearrangement joins TRBV6-5 to TRBJ1-6; D uncertain. Per the germline V gene, CDR1 is MNHEY and CDR2 is SVGAGI. The CDR3 length is 14 residues. Trimming removed 8 bases at V and 7 bases at J, with 15 bases between. The CDR3 is CASGSGGYNSPLHF. CDR3 bases: TGTGCCAGCGGGTCAGGTGGATACAATTCACCCCTCCACTTT.

The CDR3 region has the DNA TGCGCCAGCAGCCCGACAGGGGCTCGCAACACTGAAGCTTTCTTT. Encoded protein: CASSPTGARNTEAFF. The chain recombines TRBV5-1 with TRBJ1-1, with 8 bases fitting TRBD1. Looked up from germline, CDR1 is SGHRS and CDR2 is YFSETQ. The J segment lost 2 bases and the V segment lost 4 bases, leaving 7 bases of the junction unmatched. This CDR3 region has 15 residues.

This rearrangement joins TRBV6-2 or TRBV6-3 to TRBJ2-7; TRBD2 matches 14 bases. Per the germline V gene, CDR1 is MNHEY and CDR2 is SVGEGT. With V trimmed by 3 bases and J by 2 bases, 12 bases remained unmatched. This CDR3 has 19 amino acids. The CDR3: CASSYEAGTSGRLTYEQYF. CDR3 in DNA: TGTGCCAGCAGTTATGAAGCCGGGACTAGCGGGAGATTAACCTACGAGCAGTACTTC.